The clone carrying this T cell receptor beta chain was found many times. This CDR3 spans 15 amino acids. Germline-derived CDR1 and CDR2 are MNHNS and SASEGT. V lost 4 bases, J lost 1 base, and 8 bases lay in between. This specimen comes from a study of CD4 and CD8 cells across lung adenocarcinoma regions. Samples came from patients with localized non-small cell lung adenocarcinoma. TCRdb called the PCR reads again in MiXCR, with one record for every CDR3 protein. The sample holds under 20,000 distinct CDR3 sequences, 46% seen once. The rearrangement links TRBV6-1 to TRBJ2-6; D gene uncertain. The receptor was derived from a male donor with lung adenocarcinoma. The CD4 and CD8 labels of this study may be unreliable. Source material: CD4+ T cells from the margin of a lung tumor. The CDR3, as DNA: TGTGCCAGCAGTGCGCCCGCTTCTGGGGCCAACGTCCTGACTTTC. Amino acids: CASSAPASGANVLTF.